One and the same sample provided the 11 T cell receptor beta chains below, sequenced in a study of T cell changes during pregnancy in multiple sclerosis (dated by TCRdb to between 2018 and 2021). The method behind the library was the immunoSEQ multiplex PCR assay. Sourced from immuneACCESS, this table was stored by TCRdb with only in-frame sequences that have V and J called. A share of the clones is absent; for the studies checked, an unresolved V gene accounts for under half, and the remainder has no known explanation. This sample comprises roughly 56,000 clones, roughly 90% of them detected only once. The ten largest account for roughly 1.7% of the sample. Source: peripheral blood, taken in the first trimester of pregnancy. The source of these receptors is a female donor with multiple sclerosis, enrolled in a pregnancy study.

CDR3 protein: CASSSGLVHIYEQYF. CDR3 in DNA: TGTGCCAGCAGCTCCGGACTAGTCCATATCTACGAGCAGTACTTC. The chain has TRBV7-2 and TRBJ2-7; 7 nucleotides align to TRBD2. Germline-derived CDR1 and CDR2 are SGHTA and FQGNSA. Unmatched junction bases numbered 9, after V lost 4 bases and J lost 3 bases. The CDR3 covers 15 residues.

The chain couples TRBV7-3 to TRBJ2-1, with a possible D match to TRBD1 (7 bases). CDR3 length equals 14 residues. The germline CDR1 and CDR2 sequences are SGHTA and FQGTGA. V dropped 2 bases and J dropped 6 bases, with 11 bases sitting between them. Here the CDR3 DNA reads TGTGCCAGCAGCTTAGGAGGGACAGTCAATGAGCAGTTCTTC. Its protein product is CASSLGGTVNEQFF.

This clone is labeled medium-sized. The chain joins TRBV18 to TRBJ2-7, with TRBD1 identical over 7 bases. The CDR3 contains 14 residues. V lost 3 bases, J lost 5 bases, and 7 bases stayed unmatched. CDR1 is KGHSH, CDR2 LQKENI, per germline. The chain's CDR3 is CASSPRDRENEQYF. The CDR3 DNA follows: TGTGCCAGCTCACCTCGAGACAGGGAGAACGAGCAGTACTTC. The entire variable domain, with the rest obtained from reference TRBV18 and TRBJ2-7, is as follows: NAGVMQNPRHLVRRRGQEARLRCSPMKGHSHVYWYRQLPEEGLKFMVYLQKENIIDESGMPKERFSAEFPKEGPSILRIQQVVRGDSAAYFCASSPRDRENEQYFGPGTRLTVT.

The CDR3 nucleotides read TGTGCCAGCAGCACGACCGGGACAGGTGGGACCTACGAGCAGTACTTC. It encodes CASSTTGTGGTYEQYF. The chain has TRBV7-9 and TRBJ2-7, with 8 bases matching TRBD1. Trimming removed 5 bases from V and 2 bases from J; junction bases left unmatched: 11. The CDR3 runs to 16 residues. Per the germline V gene, CDR1 is SEHNR and CDR2 is FQNEAQ (reference sequence).

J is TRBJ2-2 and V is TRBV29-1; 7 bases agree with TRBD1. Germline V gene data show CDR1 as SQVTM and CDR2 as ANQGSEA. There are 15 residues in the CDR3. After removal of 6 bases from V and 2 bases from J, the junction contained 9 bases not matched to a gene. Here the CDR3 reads CSVVTGALNTGELFF. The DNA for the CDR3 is TGCAGCGTGGTAACAGGGGCCCTTAACACCGGGGAGCTGTTTTTT.

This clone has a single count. The CDR3 nucleotides are TGTGCCAGCGGTGGGACAGGGGCGACGAACACTGAAGCTTTCTTT. It codes for CASGGTGATNTEAFF. The chain has TRBV28 and TRBJ1-1; TRBD1 matches at 10 bases. Germline V lookup: CDR1 MDHEN, CDR2 SYDVKM. V lost 8 bases to trimming and J lost 1 base; unmatched junction nucleotides: 7. The CDR3 is 15 amino acids.

CDR3 bases: TGCAGCGTTCAGGACAGGAACACCGGGGAGCTGTTTTTT. Translation gives CSVQDRNTGELFF. This rearrangement joins TRBV29-1 to TRBJ2-2; D may be TRBD1 (6 bases). The germline V and J ends were trimmed by 5 bases and 1 base, with 8 bases remaining between them. Germline CDR1 is SQVTM and CDR2 is ANQGSEA. This CDR3 is built from 13 residues.

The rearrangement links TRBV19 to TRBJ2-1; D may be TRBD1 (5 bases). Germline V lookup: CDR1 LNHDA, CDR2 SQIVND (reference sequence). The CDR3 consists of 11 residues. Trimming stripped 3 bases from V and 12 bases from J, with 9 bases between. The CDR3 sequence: CASSIRETQFF. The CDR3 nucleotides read TGTGCCAGTAGTATCAGGGAAACGCAGTTCTTC.

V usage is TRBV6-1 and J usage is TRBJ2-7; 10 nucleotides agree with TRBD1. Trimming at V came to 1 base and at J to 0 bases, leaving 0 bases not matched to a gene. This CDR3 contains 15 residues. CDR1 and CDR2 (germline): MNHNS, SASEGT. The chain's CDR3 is CASSEGTGGSYEQYF. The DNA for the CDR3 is TGTGCCAGCAGTGAAGGGACAGGGGGCTCCTACGAGCAGTACTTC.

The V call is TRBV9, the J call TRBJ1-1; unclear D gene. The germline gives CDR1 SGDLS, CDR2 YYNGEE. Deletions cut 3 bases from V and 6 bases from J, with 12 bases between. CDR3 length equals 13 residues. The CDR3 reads CASSAHYGAEAFF. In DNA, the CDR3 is TGTGCCAGCAGCGCCCACTATGGCGCTGAAGCTTTCTTT.

CDR3 protein: CATLASVSTDTQYF. CDR3 nucleotide sequence: TGTGCCACCCTAGCTTCGGTGAGCACAGATACGCAGTATTTT. The rearrangement uses TRBV10-3 and TRBJ2-3, with a tentative D call TRBD2 (5 bases). Trimming pared 10 bases from V and 0 bases from J, leaving 14 bases between. Germline V CDR1 and CDR2: ENHRY, SYGVKD. CDR3 size: 14 residues.